This TCR beta chain was captured in a study of blood T cell repertoires in COVID-19. The CDR3 is 17 residues long. V was cut by 6 bases and J by 7 bases, with 28 bases left in between. CDR1 and CDR2 from the germline V gene are MNHEY and SMNVEV (reference sequence). The protocol was immunoSEQ multiplex PCR, while the TCRdb copy is restricted to in-frame clones and leaves out a portion. The sample has around 140,000 clones; about 87% are singletons. This clone was seen more than once but under ten times. The origin of this receptor is an elderly man with acute or convalescent COVID-19. The J gene is TRBJ2-7, the V gene TRBV27; a weak D match, TRBD2 (5 bases). Sequenced input: peripheral blood. CDR3 amino acids: CASSPVWHISRGSEQYF. The CDR3 bases are TGTGCCAGCAGCCCGGTCTGGCACATCAGCCGGGGAAGTGAGCAGTACTTC.